Shown below are 15 T cell receptor beta chains from a single sample sequenced in a study of T-cell reconstitution after alpha-beta-depleted transplantation in children (dated by TCRdb to 2016 to 2018). The library was made by PCR. The data were produced on an Illumina HiSeq 2500. TCR libraries were prepared with molecular barcoding, using unique molecular identifiers to normalize TCRbeta repertoire quantification. TCRdb cleaned the public reads at Q25 with fastp, built clones with MiXCR and kept in-frame beta chains. CDR3 protein duplicates are merged, each entry listing the most common genes and DNA. This sample holds 250,000 or so distinct CDR3 sequences; 24% were observed only once. The ten most abundant clones make up 4% to 5.5% of the sample. Read against the paper, the sample's treatment or condition label means: allogeneic hematopoietic cell transplantation with graft depleted of TCRalphabeta T cells and CD19 B cells.

This specimen consisted of PBMCs, mostly from graft donor cells, obtained 360 days after TCRalphabeta/CD19-depleted stem cell transplant. These TCRs come from a female patient under 10 years old who had a stem cell transplant for congenital amegakaryocytic thrombocytopenia, so the T cells may come from the graft donor.

The V and J genes are TRBV15 and TRBJ1-4; 8 nucleotides match TRBD1. Germline lookup yields CDR1 LNHNV and CDR2 YYDKDF (reference sequence). The CDR3 contains 13 residues. Germline trimming cut 5 bases from V and 7 bases from J; bases unmatched to any gene: 3. The CDR3 is CATSYTGGEKLFF. CDR3 sequence (DNA): TGTGCCACCAGCTATACAGGGGGTGAAAAACTGTTTTTT.

The V gene is TRBV5-1, the J gene TRBJ1-3, with unresolved D. Germline V gene data show CDR1 as SGHRS and CDR2 as YFSETQ. The CDR3 extends over 14 amino acids. V lost 4 bases and J lost 2, with 10 bases in between. Here the CDR3 reads CASSVNRPGNTIYF. In DNA form, the CDR3 reads TGCGCCAGCAGCGTCAATCGCCCTGGAAACACCATATATTTT.

This clonotype appeared many times. The rearrangement links TRBV5-1 to TRBJ1-1, with D possibly matching TRBD1 (5 bases). This CDR3 comprises 13 residues. Deletions cut 1 base from V and 4 bases from J, with 8 bases between. Germline CDR1 SGHRS, CDR2 YFSETQ. CDR3 region: CASSLRGGTEAFF. The CDR3 DNA reads TGCGCCAGCAGCTTGCGTGGGGGCACTGAAGCTTTCTTT.

The chain is built from TRBV20-1 and TRBJ1-6; D not certain. The CDR3 spans 14 residues. V was shortened by 5 bases and J by 10 bases, with 18 bases between the two germline ends. Germline V CDR1 and CDR2: DFQATT, SNEGSKA (reference sequence). This CDR3 is CSAPEGGLESPLHF. The CDR3 DNA reads TGCAGTGCTCCCGAGGGAGGGCTGGAGTCACCCCTCCACTTT.

This clonotype came up a few times. One end of the junction varies from germline; a read error may be responsible. This chain connects TRBV5-4 to TRBJ1-6; 9 nucleotides agree with TRBD1. Germline V lookup: CDR1 SGHNT, CDR2 YYREEE (reference sequence). CDR3 length equals 15 residues. CDR3 nucleotide sequence: TGTGCCAGCAGCTTGGGGGGACAGGGAATTTCACTCCTCCACTTT. Protein: CASSLGGQGISLLHF.

This clonotype was counted a few times. The chain has TRBV21-1 and TRBJ1-5. TRBV21-1 is reported as a pseudogene. This CDR3 is built from 16 residues. As DNA, the CDR3 is TGTGCCAGCAGCAAAGTAGTCCGGCAAAGCAATCAGCCCCAGCATTTT. Translated, it gives CASSKVVRQSNQPQHF.

This rearrangement joins TRBV28 to TRBJ2-7; D is possibly TRBD1 (6 bases). Germline lookup yields CDR1 MDHEN and CDR2 SYDVKM. CDR3 length equals 20 residues. V lost 2 bases and J 0 bases, leaving 26 bases between the germline ends. CDR3: CASSLTGLLYTGIGSYEQYF. The CDR3 DNA sequence: TGTGCCAGCAGTTTAACCGGCCTGTTGTACACAGGGATCGGCTCCTACGAGCAGTACTTC.

This rearrangement joins TRBV11-2 to TRBJ2-3; no definite D call. The CDR3 spans 14 residues. The germline CDR1 and CDR2 sequences are SGHAT and FQNNGV. Trimming removed 2 bases from V and 4 bases from J, with 10 bases in between. CDR3 sequence (DNA): TGTGCCAGCAGCTTAATTACAGTTGCAGATACGCAGTATTTT. Its translation is CASSLITVADTQYF.

The chain employs TRBV2 and TRBJ1-4; D is unresolved. Germline values: CDR1 SNHLY, CDR2 FYNNEI. V was trimmed by 7 bases and J by 6 bases, leaving 12 bases between them. The CDR3 contains 13 residues. This CDR3 reads CASTGDFHEKLFF. CDR3 sequence (DNA): TGTGCCAGCACCGGTGACTTCCATGAAAAACTGTTTTTT.

This clonotype was detected a few times. V gene TRBV10-3 combines with J gene TRBJ1-2, with TRBD1 identical over 11 bases. The germline CDR1 and CDR2 sequences are ENHRY and SYGVKD. Trimming removed 2 bases from V and 1 base from J; junction bases left unmatched: 3. This CDR3 is built from 16 residues. The CDR3 sequence is CAISEGQGAHNYGYTF. CDR3 bases: TGTGCCATCAGTGAGGGACAGGGGGCACATAACTATGGCTACACCTTC.

V usage is TRBV12-3 or TRBV12-4 and J usage is TRBJ2-4; D is possibly TRBD2 (5 bases). The V end lost 3 bases, the J end lost 0 bases, and 27 bases lay between the germline ends. The CDR3 loop spans 21 amino acids. DNA for the CDR3: TGTGCCAGCAGTTTTCCCCAGTTGGTCTTTCGGCCTGGACTAGCCAAAAACATTCAGTACTTC. Amino acid sequence: CASSFPQLVFRPGLAKNIQYF.

This clonotype appeared a few times. V and J are TRBV12-3 or TRBV12-4 and TRBJ1-1, with a possible D match to TRBD1 (5 bases). The V and J ends lost 1 base and 5 bases respectively, with 14 bases between them. The CDR3 covers 15 residues. CDR3 region: CASSLGNSWGTEAFF. In DNA form, the CDR3 reads TGTGCCAGCAGTTTAGGGAACAGCTGGGGGACTGAAGCTTTCTTT.

The CDR3 loop reads CASSLGQGDEQYF. The CDR3 nucleotides are TGCGCCAGCAGCTTGGGACAGGGGGACGAGCAGTACTTC. The V gene is TRBV5-1, the J gene TRBJ2-7; 9 bases are shared with TRBD1. The CDR3 is 13 residues long. The germline V gene has CDR1 SGHRS and CDR2 YFSETQ. V was pared by 0 bases and J by 5 bases, with 0 bases of the junction left unmatched. Complete variable domain (other parts from reference TRBV5-1 and TRBJ2-7): KAGVTQTPRYLIKTRGQQVTLSCSPISGHRSVSWYQQTPGQGLQFLFEYFSETQRNKGNFPGRFSGRQFSNSRSEMNVSTLELGDSALYLCASSLGQGDEQYFGPGTRLTVT.

The chain carries TRBV9 and TRBJ2-1; 11 nucleotides align to TRBD2. The CDR3 contains 16 residues. J gave up 3 bases and V 0 bases, and 2 bases lay outside the gene matches. CDR1 is SGDLS, CDR2 YYNGEE, per germline. CDR3 DNA: TGTGCCAGCAGCGTAGCTGGGACTAGCGGCTACAATGAGCAGTTCTTC. The encoded protein is CASSVAGTSGYNEQFF.

The chain couples TRBV4-2 to TRBJ2-2, with 7 bases fitting TRBD2. Trimming cost V 1 base and J 3 bases; bases outside gene matches: 5. Germline V gene sequence: CDR1 LGHNA, CDR2 YNFKEQ. The CDR3 has 16 amino acids. The chain's CDR3 is CASSQASGRDTGELFF. The CDR3 nucleotides read TGTGCCAGCAGCCAAGCCTCAGGGAGGGACACCGGGGAGCTGTTTTTT.